These 3 T cell receptor beta chains came from one sample sequenced in a study of T cells in Graves' hyperthyroidism and ophthalmopathy. Authors of the study amplified TCR beta CDR3 regions from RNA transcripts. HTBI primers were employed in a first-round RT-PCR of the TCR CDR3. TCRdb re-called the multiplex PCR reads with MiXCR, one entry per CDR3 protein. The data contain 450,000 to 700,000 distinct CDR3 sequences, around 46% of them seen just once; the ten biggest clones take up roughly 19%. Sequenced sample: peripheral blood or thyroid tissue (not recorded which). The source is an adult woman with Graves' disease, either hyperthyroidism or ophthalmopathy (not recorded which).

This clonotype was detected ten times or more. This may come from a read error, since a much larger clone is one base off. Here the CDR3 reads CSVPTAGIYGYTF. In DNA form, the CDR3 reads TGCAGCGTGCCGACGGCAGGGATCTATGGCTACACCTTC. The gene calls are TRBV29-1 and TRBJ1-2; D perhaps matches TRBD1 (5 bases). Between the trimmed V and J ends, which lost 6 bases and 4 bases, there was a span of 15 bases. Germline-derived CDR1 and CDR2 are SQVTM and ANQGSEA. There are 13 residues in the CDR3.

The V and J genes are TRBV30 and TRBJ1-2, with 9 bases lining up with TRBD1. This CDR3 is built from 13 residues. Germline lookup yields CDR1 GTSNPN and CDR2 SVGIG (reference sequence). The ends lost 8 bases at V and 2 bases at J; junction bases unmatched: 6. CDR3 DNA sequence: TGTGCCGTCCTGGGACAGGGAAACTATGGCTACACCTTC. Protein: CAVLGQGNYGYTF. The complete variable domain, with remaining parts taken from reference TRBV30 and TRBJ1-2, reads SQTIHQWPATLVQPVGSPLSLECTVEGTSNPNLYWYRQAAGRGLQLLFYSVGIGQISSEVPQNLSASRPQDRQFILSSKKLLLSDSGFYLCAVLGQGNYGYTFGSGTRLTVV.

The V and J genes are TRBV7-6 and TRBJ2-5; 8 bases map to TRBD2. The ends lost 6 bases at V and 5 bases at J; junction bases unmatched: 11. CDR1 SGHVS and CDR2 FNYEAQ come from the germline V gene. The CDR3 contains 15 residues. Here the CDR3 reads CASRRSGGRPETQYF. The CDR3, as DNA: TGTGCCAGCAGGAGGAGCGGGGGCCGTCCGGAGACCCAGTACTTC.